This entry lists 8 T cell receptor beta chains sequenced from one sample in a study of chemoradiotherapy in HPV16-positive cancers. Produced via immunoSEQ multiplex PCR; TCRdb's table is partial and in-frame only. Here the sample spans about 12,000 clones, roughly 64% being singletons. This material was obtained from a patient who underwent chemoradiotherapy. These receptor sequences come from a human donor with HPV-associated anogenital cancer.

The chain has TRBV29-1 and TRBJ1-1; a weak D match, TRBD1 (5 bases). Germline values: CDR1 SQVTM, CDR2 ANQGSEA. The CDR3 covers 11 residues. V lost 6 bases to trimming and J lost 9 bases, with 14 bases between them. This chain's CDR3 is CSVVPGSQAFF. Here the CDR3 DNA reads TGCAGCGTCGTCCCAGGGTCTCAAGCTTTCTTT.

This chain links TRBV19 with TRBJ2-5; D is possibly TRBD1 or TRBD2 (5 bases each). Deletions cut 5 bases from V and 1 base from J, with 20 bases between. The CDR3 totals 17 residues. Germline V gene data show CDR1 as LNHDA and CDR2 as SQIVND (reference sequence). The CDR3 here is CASSAWMGPTSQETQYF. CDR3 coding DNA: TGTGCCAGTAGTGCATGGATGGGACCCACCTCCCAAGAGACCCAGTACTTC.

This CDR3 reads CASSRGGDTDTQYF. In nucleotides, the CDR3 is TGCGCCAGCAGTCGGGGGGGAGACACAGATACGCAGTATTTT. This chain uses TRBV23-1 with TRBJ2-3, with 7 bases matching TRBD2. TRBV23-1 is classed as an ORF, of uncertain function. This CDR3 contains 14 residues. V shed 4 bases and J 2 bases; nucleotides not matched to a gene: 3.

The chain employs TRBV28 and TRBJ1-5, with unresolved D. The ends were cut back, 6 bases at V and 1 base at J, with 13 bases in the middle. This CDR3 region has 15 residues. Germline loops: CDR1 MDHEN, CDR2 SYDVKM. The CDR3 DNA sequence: TGTGCCAGCAGGCCCGAGTTAGGCAGCAATCAGCCCCAGCATTTT. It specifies CASRPELGSNQPQHF.

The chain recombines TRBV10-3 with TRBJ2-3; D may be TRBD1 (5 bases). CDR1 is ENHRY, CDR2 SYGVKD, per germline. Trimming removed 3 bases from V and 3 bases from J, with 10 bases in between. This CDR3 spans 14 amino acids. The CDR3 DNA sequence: TGTGCCATCAGTGATACCCAGGGTACAGATACGCAGTATTTT. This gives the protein CAISDTQGTDTQYF.

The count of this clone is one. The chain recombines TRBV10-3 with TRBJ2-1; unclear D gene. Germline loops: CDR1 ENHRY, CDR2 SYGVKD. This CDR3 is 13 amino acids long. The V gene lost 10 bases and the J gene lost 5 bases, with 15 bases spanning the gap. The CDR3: CATIPDGNNEQFF. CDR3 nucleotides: TGTGCCACAATACCGGACGGAAACAATGAGCAGTTCTTC.

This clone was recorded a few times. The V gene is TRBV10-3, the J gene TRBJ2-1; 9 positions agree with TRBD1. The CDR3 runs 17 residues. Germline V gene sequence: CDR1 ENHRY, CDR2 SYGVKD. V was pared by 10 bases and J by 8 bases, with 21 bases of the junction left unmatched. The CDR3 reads CATIPRVGDRVRDEQFF. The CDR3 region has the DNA TGTGCCACAATACCAAGGGTAGGGGACAGGGTGAGAGATGAGCAGTTCTTC.

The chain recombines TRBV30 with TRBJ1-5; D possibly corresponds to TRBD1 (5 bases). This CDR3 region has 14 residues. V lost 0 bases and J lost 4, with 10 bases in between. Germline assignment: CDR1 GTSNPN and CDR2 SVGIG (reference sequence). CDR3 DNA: TGTGCCTGGAGTGTTTGGGGGGAGAATCAGCCCCAGCATTTT. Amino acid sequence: CAWSVWGENQPQHF.